Shown below are 22 T cell receptor beta chains from a single sample sequenced in a study of T-cell reconstitution after alpha-beta-depleted transplantation in children. Unique molecular identifiers were built into the TCRbeta library. TCRdb called the PCR reads again in MiXCR, with one record for every CDR3 protein. Among about 900,000 distinct CDR3 sequences listed, under 30% were seen once. The material sequenced was PBMCs, mostly from graft donor cells, taken 360 days after TCRalphabeta/CD19-depleted stem cell transplant. These TCRs come from a boy in the first two years of life who had a stem cell transplant for SCID, so the T cells may come from the graft donor.

The chain links TRBV12-3 or TRBV12-4 to TRBJ1-5; TRBD1 agrees at 8 bases. The CDR3 contains 16 residues. Germline trimming cut 2 bases from V and 5 bases from J; bases unmatched to any gene: 8. The CDR3 reads CASSLLGQGGHQPQHF. CDR3 DNA sequence: TGTGCCAGCAGTTTACTCGGACAGGGTGGCCATCAGCCCCAGCATTTT.

V gene TRBV20-1 combines with J gene TRBJ2-1; D possibly uses TRBD1 or TRBD2 (5 bases each). Germline CDR1 and CDR2: DFQATT and SNEGSKA (reference sequence). Trimming pared 7 bases from V and 2 bases from J, leaving 15 bases between. This CDR3 spans 14 amino acids. This CDR3 reads CSGIRDPPYNEQFF. For the CDR3, the DNA is TGCAGTGGCATCCGGGACCCTCCCTACAATGAGCAGTTCTTC.

This clonotype turned up a few times. This sequence joins TRBV9 and TRBJ1-1, with D perhaps matching TRBD1 (5 bases). V was cut by 1 base and J by 3 bases, with 7 bases left in between. Germline lookup yields CDR1 SGDLS and CDR2 YYNGEE. This CDR3 is 13 amino acids long. CDR3 residues: CASSVQGDTEAFF. The CDR3 DNA sequence: TGTGCCAGCAGCGTACAGGGCGACACTGAAGCTTTCTTT.

This clonotype was counted between two and nine times. The V gene is TRBV29-1, the J gene TRBJ2-1; D might be TRBD1 (6 bases). CDR1 SQVTM and CDR2 ANQGSEA come from the germline V gene. The CDR3 extends over 13 amino acids. The V end was cut by 6 bases, the J end by 6 bases, with 15 bases between. The CDR3 nucleotides read TGCAGCGTCCGAGGACAGATAGGCAATGAGCAGTTCTTC. Its translation is CSVRGQIGNEQFF.

The CDR3 bases are TGCAGCGTTGGCGGGACAGCGAATGAAAAACTGTTTTTT. Its translation: CSVGGTANEKLFF. This rearrangement joins TRBV29-1 to TRBJ1-4; 7 bases map to TRBD1. The CDR3 runs to 13 residues. CDR1 and CDR2 (germline): SQVTM, ANQGSEA. J lost 5 bases, V lost 4 bases, and 4 bases had no gene match.

This chain connects TRBV4-3 to TRBJ2-1; maybe TRBD2 (5 bases). Germline lookup yields CDR1 LGHNA and CDR2 YSLEER. V lost 1 base, J lost 0 bases, and 13 bases lay in between. CDR3 size: 17 residues. The CDR3 region is CASSQVVSGFSYNEQFF. CDR3 DNA sequence: TGCGCCAGCAGCCAAGTCGTTTCGGGATTCTCCTACAATGAGCAGTTCTTC.

Here the CDR3 DNA reads TGCAGCGTCAGTCTATTGGAGACCCAGTACTTC. It encodes CSVSLLETQYF. This chain uses TRBV29-1 with TRBJ2-5; no clear D. Trimming pared 6 bases from V and 5 bases from J, leaving 10 bases between. Germline V lookup: CDR1 SQVTM, CDR2 ANQGSEA. CDR3 length equals 11 residues.

This clonotype was detected many times. V is TRBV12-3 or TRBV12-4 and J is TRBJ2-1; D is unresolved. The V end lost 6 bases, the J end lost 8 bases, and 11 bases lay between the germline ends. This CDR3 spans 12 amino acids. The CDR3 DNA reads as TGTGCCAGCAGCTTATTGGGTGATGAGCAGTTCTTC. Residues: CASSLLGDEQFF.

This clonotype has more than one count but fewer than ten. This chain joins TRBV20-1 and TRBJ1-2, with 7 bases fitting TRBD1. The CDR3 extends over 15 amino acids. Germline assignment: CDR1 DFQATT and CDR2 SNEGSKA (reference sequence). J gave up 2 bases and V 3 bases, and 9 bases lay outside the gene matches. CDR3 in amino acids: CSASGLRDRNYGYTF. As DNA, the CDR3 is TGCAGTGCTAGCGGGCTACGGGACAGAAACTATGGCTACACCTTC.

This clonotype was seen only a few times. The chain uses TRBV19 and TRBJ2-5; 10 nucleotides align to TRBD1. J gave up 5 bases and V 10 bases, and 7 bases lay outside the gene matches. Germline V gene lookup returns CDR1 LNHDA and CDR2 SQIVND (reference sequence). The CDR3 has 13 residues. CDR3 protein: CATRDRGSETQYF. DNA of the CDR3: TGTGCCACACGGGACAGGGGTTCCGAGACCCAGTACTTC.

In its sample, this clonotype was seen a few times. The chain employs TRBV7-3 and TRBJ2-1, with D possibly being TRBD1 or TRBD2 (6 bases each). CDR3 length equals 16 residues. The V gene's germline CDR1 is SGHTA and CDR2 FQGTGA. V dropped 1 base and J dropped 8 bases, with 18 bases sitting between them. The CDR3 DNA follows: TGTGCCAGCAGCTTAATCCACCCACCAAGGGGGGATGAGCAGTTCTTC. Its protein is CASSLIHPPRGDEQFF.

This clonotype occurred a few times. This chain joins TRBV5-1 and TRBJ2-7; D remains ambiguous. Germline CDR1 is SGHRS and CDR2 is YFSETQ. V lost 2 bases and J lost 0, with 12 bases in between. The CDR3 is 15 amino acids. This CDR3 is CASSLGPGSSYEQYF. CDR3 in DNA: TGCGCCAGCAGCTTAGGCCCCGGTAGCTCCTACGAGCAGTACTTC.

This chain uses TRBV5-6 with TRBJ2-6; D unresolved. CDR1 is SGHDT and CDR2 is YYEEEE in the germline V gene. This CDR3 has 14 amino acids. V lost 3 bases and J lost 2, with 6 bases in between. CDR3 amino acids: CASSWGTGANVLTF. DNA of the CDR3: TGTGCCAGCAGCTGGGGTACTGGGGCCAACGTCCTGACTTTC.

The rearrangement uses TRBV20-1 and TRBJ1-1; TRBD1 matches 7 bases. The V and J ends lost 0 bases and 2 bases, in that order; junction bases with no gene match: 9. Germline V gene sequence: CDR1 DFQATT, CDR2 SNEGSKA (reference sequence). The CDR3 spans 16 residues. CDR3 DNA sequence: TGCAGTGCTAGAGACCCTACGACAGGGAAAAACACTGAAGCTTTCTTT. Translating it yields CSARDPTTGKNTEAFF.

This clonotype was recorded a few times. V and J are TRBV4-1 and TRBJ1-5; D uncertain. The CDR3 totals 14 residues. V was shortened by 0 bases and J by 4 bases, with 7 bases between the two germline ends. Germline V gives CDR1 MGHRA, CDR2 YSYEKL. This CDR3 is CASSQEVRNQPQHF. The CDR3 DNA reads TGCGCCAGCAGCCAAGAAGTGCGGAATCAGCCCCAGCATTTT.

A few counts support this clonotype. The chain has TRBV12-3 or TRBV12-4 and TRBJ2-1; 8 bases line up with TRBD2. The J segment lost 3 bases and the V segment lost 8 bases, leaving 6 bases of the junction unmatched. The CDR3 covers 14 residues. The CDR3 protein is CASRSGGYYNEQFF. In nucleotides, the CDR3 is TGTGCCAGCCGAAGCGGGGGCTACTACAATGAGCAGTTCTTC.

This clonotype was observed a few times. The J gene is TRBJ2-1, the V gene TRBV6-2 or TRBV6-3; the match to TRBD1 covers 10 bases. The CDR3 has 13 residues. Germline CDR1 is MNHEY and CDR2 is SVGEGT. Germline trimming cut 6 bases from V and 6 bases from J; bases unmatched to any gene: 2. CDR3 amino acids: CASRRQGANEQFF. The CDR3 DNA sequence: TGTGCCAGCAGACGACAGGGGGCCAATGAGCAGTTCTTC.

This clonotype turned up a few times. The J gene is TRBJ2-7, the V gene TRBV7-9; a weak D match, TRBD1 (5 bases). CDR3 size: 14 residues. The germline gives CDR1 SEHNR, CDR2 FQNEAQ (reference sequence). V was trimmed by 5 bases and J by 2 bases, leaving 13 bases between them. The CDR3 protein is CASSAATEAYEQYF. Here the CDR3 DNA reads TGTGCCAGCAGCGCAGCGACAGAAGCCTACGAGCAGTACTTC.

This clonotype has only a few counts. This chain joins TRBV12-3 or TRBV12-4 and TRBJ2-1; maybe TRBD1 (5 bases). The ends were cut back, 7 bases at V and 9 bases at J, with 16 bases in the middle. This CDR3 comprises 13 residues. The DNA for the CDR3 is TGTGCCAGCAAGGGGTTGACACTCGGTGAGCAGTTCTTC. Its protein is CASKGLTLGEQFF.

This clonotype was counted a few times. The V call is TRBV7-8, the J call TRBJ2-7; the D is unclear. This CDR3 region has 15 residues. Per germline, CDR1 SGHVS and CDR2 FQNEAQ. V was cut by 3 bases and J by 3 bases, with 15 bases left in between. The CDR3 sequence: CASSFSSPGLYEQYF. Written as DNA, the CDR3 is TGTGCCAGCAGCTTCTCTTCCCCGGGCCTCTACGAGCAGTACTTC.

V is TRBV9 and J is TRBJ2-1; TRBD2 aligns across 7 bases. The germline CDR1 and CDR2 sequences are SGDLS and YYNGEE. The J segment lost 0 bases and the V segment lost 4 bases, leaving 7 bases of the junction unmatched. There are 16 residues in the CDR3. CDR3 residues: CASSSRGTNSYNEQFF. CDR3 DNA sequence: TGTGCCAGCAGCTCTCGAGGGACTAACTCCTACAATGAGCAGTTCTTC.

This clonotype has just a few counts. This chain joins TRBV29-1 and TRBJ2-1, with D perhaps matching TRBD2 (6 bases). This CDR3 region has 13 residues. V lost 4 bases and J lost 3, with 10 bases in between. Germline V gives CDR1 SQVTM, CDR2 ANQGSEA. CDR3 bases: TGCAGCGTTGCTGGTAGCGGCTACAATGAGCAGTTCTTC. Translated, it gives CSVAGSGYNEQFF.